This T cell receptor beta chain stems from a study of CXCR3-negative and CXCR3-positive naive CD8 T cells (dated by TCRdb to the late 2010s). Background on the whole study: In total, 120 million to 150 million TRB reads were obtained, which works out to roughly 1.5 +/- 0.3 million reads per library. Diversity and physicochemical repertoire analyses covered about a dozen donors pooled from two independent experiments. TRBV-TRBJ cluster analysis included naive subsets from 5 donors and memory cells from 3 donors. Beyond this particular receptor, the publication reports: Within the same donor, TRBV-TRBJ usage looked similar between naive CXCR3-negative and CXCR3-positive cells, but memory cells had distinct patterns. Freshly isolated PBMCs were used for most assays because CXCR3 expression went down partially after cryopreservation. Compared with CXCR3-negative naive cells, CXCR3-positive naive cells had TRB CDR3s with higher hydrophobicity (lower Kidera factor 4), lower energy, and higher strength and volume indices. Repertoire diversity was comparably high in both naive subsets but much lower in memory CD8+ T cells. Because surface CD5, which has been linked to self-reactivity in mice, was comparable between naive subsets, TCR interaction strength was also inferred from TRB CDR3 physicochemical properties.

A note on this clonotype: Its recognized antigen is unknown.

Counted from cysteine to phenylalanine, this CDR3 has 15 amino acids. DNA is not recorded here. Looking up the germline V gene (reference sequence) yields CDR1 MNHEY and CDR2 SMNVEV. For every CD8+ T cell subset, 300,000 cells were flow-sorted straight into RLT lysis buffer, and each subset was sorted in triplicate. To keep memory contaminants out, a stringent definition of naive CD8+ T cells was applied: CD45RO-CCR7+CD27+CD95-. Peripheral blood mononuclear cells were isolated from buffy coats by standard density gradient centrifugation. A FACSAria III was used to flow-sort naive CXCR3-negative and CXCR3-positive CD8+ T cells. Total RNA was extracted from sorted cells using an RNeasy Mini Kit. For sequencing, a NextSeq 550 was employed. The Human TCR Profiling Kit (MiLaboratory) was used to prepare UMI-labeled 5' RACE TRB cDNA libraries. cDNA synthesis used the entire amount of extracted RNA, and PCR amplification then used the entire amount of cDNA produced. Libraries were prepared in parallel with an identical number of PCR cycles. The original pipeline was this. With a requirement of at least two reads per UMI, MIGEC and MiXCR extracted about 53,000 +/- 9,400 unique UMI-labeled TRB cDNA molecules per library. Each library averaged around 40,000 +/- 10,000 functional in-frame TRB CDR3 nucleotide clonotypes without stop codons. After downsampling to 5000 UMI-labeled TRB molecules per sample, diversity metrics such as normalized Shannon-Wiener and Chao1 were calculated in VDJtools. For the central five CDR3 residues, VDJtools calculated physicochemical properties weighted by clonotype size, namely interaction energy, strength, volume and Kidera factor 4. Each CDR3 protein sequence appears as one entry after TCRdb reprocessed the reads, and no DNA is included. These V and J calls originate from TCRdb's pipeline instead of the authors' own analysis. Per the sample table, the count is about 130,000 distinct CDR3 sequences. The top ten hold approximately 0.29% of the sample.

The clonotype was recovered from a human donor in good health. Some clones in this sample may be carry-over from other donors' samples. The rearranged chain carries TRBV27 and TRBJ2-3. The material sequenced was naive CXCR3- CD8+ T cells from blood. The cell subset or site label here, explained by the study, means: CD45RO-CCR7+CD27+CD95- naive CD8+ T cells lacking CXCR3 (TNR3-). The CDR3 protein sequence reads: CASSFILGSPDTQYF.